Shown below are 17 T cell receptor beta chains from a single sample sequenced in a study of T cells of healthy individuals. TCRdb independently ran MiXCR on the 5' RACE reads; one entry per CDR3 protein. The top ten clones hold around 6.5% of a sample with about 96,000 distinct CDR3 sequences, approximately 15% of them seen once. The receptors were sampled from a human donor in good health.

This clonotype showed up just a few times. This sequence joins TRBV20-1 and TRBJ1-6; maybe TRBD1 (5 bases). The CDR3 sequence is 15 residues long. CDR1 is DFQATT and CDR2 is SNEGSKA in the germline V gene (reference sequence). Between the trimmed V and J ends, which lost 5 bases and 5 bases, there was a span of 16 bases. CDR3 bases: TGCAGTGCTCCCCTGGAGAGAGGGGATAATTCACCCCTCCACTTT. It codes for CSAPLERGDNSPLHF.

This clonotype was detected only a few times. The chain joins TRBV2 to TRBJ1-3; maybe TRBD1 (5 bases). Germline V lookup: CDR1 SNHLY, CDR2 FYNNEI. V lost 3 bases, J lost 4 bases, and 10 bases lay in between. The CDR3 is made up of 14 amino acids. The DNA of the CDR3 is TGTGCCAGCAGTGAGTCAGGGATCGGAAACACCATATATTTT. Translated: CASSESGIGNTIYF. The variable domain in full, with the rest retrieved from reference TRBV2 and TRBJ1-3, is EPEVTQTPSHQVTQMGQEVILRCVPISNHLYFYWYRQILGQKVEFLVSFYNNEISEKSEIFDDQFSVERPDGSNFTLKIRSTKLEDSAMYFCASSESGIGNTIYFGEGSWLTVV.

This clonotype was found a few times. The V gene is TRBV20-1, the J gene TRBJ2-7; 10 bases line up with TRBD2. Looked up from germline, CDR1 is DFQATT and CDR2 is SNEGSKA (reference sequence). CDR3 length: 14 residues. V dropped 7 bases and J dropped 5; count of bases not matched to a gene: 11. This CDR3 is CSGLGLAFSNEQYF. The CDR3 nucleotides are TGCAGTGGCCTGGGACTAGCGTTTAGTAACGAGCAGTACTTC.

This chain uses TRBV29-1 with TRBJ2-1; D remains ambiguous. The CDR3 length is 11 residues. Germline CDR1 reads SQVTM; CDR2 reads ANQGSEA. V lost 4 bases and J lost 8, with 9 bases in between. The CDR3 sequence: CSVVSDDEQFF. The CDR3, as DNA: TGCAGCGTTGTCTCAGATGATGAGCAGTTCTTC.

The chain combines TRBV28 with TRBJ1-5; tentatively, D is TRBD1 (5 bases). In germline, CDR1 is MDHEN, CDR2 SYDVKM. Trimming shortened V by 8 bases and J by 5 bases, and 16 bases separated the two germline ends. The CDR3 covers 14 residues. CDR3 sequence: CASREQRGDQPQHF. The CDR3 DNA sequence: TGTGCCAGCCGTGAACAACGGGGGGATCAGCCCCAGCATTTT.

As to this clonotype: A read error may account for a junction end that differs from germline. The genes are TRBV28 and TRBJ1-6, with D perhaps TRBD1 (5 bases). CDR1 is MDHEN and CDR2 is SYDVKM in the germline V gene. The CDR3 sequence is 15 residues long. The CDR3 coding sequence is TGTGCCAGCCTCTCCCGGGGACCCTCAAATTCACACCTCCACTTT. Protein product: CASLSRGPSNSHLHF.

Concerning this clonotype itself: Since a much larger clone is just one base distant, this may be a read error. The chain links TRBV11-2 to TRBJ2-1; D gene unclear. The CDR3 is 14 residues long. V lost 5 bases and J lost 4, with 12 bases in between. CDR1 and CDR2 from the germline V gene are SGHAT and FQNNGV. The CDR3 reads CASSMAVEYNEQFF. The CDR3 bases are TGTGCCAGCAGCATGGCGGTAGAGTACAATGAGCAGTTCTTC.

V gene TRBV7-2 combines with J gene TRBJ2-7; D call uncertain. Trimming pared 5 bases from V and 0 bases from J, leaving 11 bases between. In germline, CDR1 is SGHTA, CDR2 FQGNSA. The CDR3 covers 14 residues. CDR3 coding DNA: TGTGCCAGCAGCCCCCGTTTGAGCTCCTACGAGCAGTACTTC. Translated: CASSPRLSSYEQYF. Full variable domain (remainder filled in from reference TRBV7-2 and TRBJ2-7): GAGVSQSPSNKVTEKGKDVELRCDPISGHTALYWYRQSLGQGLEFLIYFQGNSAPDKSGLPSDRFSAERTGGSVSTLTIQRTQQEDSAVYLCASSPRLSSYEQYFGPGTRLTVT.

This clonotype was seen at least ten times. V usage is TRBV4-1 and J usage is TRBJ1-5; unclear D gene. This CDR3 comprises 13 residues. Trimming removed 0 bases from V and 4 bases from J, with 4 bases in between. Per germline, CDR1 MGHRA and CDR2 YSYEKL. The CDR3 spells CASSQDPNQPQHF. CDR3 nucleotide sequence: TGCGCCAGCAGCCAAGACCCTAATCAGCCCCAGCATTTT.

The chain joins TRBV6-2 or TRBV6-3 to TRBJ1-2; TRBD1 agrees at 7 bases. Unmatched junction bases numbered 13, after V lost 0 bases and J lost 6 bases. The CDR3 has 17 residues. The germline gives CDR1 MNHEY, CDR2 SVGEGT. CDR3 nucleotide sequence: TGTGCCAGCAGTTACTCGCCCGGACAGGCCCGTTGGGATGGCTACACCTTC. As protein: CASSYSPGQARWDGYTF.

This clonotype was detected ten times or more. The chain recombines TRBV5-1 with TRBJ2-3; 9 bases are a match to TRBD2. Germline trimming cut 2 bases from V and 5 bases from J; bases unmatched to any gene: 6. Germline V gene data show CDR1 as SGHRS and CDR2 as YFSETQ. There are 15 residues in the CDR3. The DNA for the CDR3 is TGCGCCAGCAGCTTTCGCGGGGGGGCCTTAGATACGCAGTATTTT. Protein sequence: CASSFRGGALDTQYF.

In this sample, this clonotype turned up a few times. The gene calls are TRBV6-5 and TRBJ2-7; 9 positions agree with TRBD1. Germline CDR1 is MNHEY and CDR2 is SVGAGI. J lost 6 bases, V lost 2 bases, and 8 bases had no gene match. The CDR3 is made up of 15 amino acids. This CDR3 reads CASSYQITGGSEQYF. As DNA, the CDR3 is TGTGCCAGCAGTTACCAAATCACAGGGGGCAGCGAGCAGTACTTC.

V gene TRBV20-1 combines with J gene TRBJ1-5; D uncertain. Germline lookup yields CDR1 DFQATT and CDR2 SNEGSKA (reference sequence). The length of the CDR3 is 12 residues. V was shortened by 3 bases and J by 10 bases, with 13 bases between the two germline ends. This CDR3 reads CSASGSGLPQHF. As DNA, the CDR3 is TGCAGTGCTAGTGGGTCGGGCTTACCCCAGCATTTT.

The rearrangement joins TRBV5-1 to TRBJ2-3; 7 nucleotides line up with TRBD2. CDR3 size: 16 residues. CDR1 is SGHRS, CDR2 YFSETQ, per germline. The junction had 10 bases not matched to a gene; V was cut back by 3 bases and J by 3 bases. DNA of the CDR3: TGCGCCAGCAGCTACAGGACCACTAGCGTGACAGATACGCAGTATTTT. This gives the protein CASSYRTTSVTDTQYF.

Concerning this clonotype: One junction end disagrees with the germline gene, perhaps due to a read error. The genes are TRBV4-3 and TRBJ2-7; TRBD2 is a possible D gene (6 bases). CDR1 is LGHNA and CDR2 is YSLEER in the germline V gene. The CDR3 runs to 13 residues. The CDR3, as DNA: TGTGCCAGCAGCCGAGGGGAGGTAGGCGAGCAGTACTTC. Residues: CASSRGEVGEQYF.

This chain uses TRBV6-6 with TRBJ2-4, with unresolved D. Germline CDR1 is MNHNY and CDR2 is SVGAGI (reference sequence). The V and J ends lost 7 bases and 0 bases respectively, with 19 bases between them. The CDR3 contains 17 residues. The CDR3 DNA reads TGTGCCAGCAATTATGGAATTTCGGCTACAGCCAAAAACATTCAGTACTTC. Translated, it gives CASNYGISATAKNIQYF.

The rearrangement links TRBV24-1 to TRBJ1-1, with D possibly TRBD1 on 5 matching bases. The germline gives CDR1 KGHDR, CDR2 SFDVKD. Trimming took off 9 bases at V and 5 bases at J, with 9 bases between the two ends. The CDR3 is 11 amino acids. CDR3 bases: TGTGCCACCTCTGAGGGGACTGAAGCTTTCTTT. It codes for CATSEGTEAFF.